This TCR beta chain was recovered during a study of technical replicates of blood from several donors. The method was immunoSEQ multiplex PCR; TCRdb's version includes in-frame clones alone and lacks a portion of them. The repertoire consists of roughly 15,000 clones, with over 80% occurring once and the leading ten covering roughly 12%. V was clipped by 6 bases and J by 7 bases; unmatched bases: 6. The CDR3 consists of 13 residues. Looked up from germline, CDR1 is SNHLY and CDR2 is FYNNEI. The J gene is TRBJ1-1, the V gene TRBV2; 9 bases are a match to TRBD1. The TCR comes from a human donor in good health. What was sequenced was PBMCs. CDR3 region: CASRQGTGNEAFF. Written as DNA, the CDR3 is TGTGCCAGCAGGCAAGGGACAGGGAATGAAGCTTTCTTT.